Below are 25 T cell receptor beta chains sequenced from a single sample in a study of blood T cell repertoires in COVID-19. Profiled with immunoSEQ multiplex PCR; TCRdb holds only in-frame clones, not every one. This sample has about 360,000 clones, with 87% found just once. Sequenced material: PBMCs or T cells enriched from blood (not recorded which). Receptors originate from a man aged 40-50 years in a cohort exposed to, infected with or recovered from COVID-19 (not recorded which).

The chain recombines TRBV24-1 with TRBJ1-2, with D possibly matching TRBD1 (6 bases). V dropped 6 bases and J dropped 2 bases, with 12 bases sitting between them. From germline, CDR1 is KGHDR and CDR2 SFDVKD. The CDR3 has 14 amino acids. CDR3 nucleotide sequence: TGTGCCACCAGTAGTAGGGGACAAAACTATGGCTACACCTTC. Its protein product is CATSSRGQNYGYTF.

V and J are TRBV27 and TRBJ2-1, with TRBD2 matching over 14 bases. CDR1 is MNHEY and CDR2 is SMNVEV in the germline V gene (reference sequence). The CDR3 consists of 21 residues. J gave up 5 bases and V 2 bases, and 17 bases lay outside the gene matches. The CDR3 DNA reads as TGTGCCAGCAGTTTACCCCAACGGATCCGACTAGCGGGAGGGCCGAACAATGAGCAGTTCTTC. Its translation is CASSLPQRIRLAGGPNNEQFF.

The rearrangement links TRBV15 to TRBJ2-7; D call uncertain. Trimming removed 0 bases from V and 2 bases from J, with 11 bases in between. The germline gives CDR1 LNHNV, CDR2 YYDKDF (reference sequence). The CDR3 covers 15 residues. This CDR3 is CATSRDPGFAYEQYF. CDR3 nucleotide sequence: TGTGCCACCAGCAGAGATCCGGGTTTTGCCTACGAGCAGTACTTC.

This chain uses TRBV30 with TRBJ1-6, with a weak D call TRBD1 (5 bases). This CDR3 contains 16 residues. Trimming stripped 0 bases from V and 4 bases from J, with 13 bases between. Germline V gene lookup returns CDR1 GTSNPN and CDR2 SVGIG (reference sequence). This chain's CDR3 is CAWSVIRTGYNSPLHF. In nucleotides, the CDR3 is TGTGCCTGGAGTGTAATCCGAACAGGATATAATTCACCCCTCCACTTT.

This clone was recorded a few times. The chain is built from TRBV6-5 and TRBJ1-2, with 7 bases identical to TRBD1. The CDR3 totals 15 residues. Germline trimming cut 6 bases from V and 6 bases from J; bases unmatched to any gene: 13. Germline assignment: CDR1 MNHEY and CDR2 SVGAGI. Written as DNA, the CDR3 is TGTGCCAGCAGCTCTTCTCAGGGGGTTGTGGATGGCTACACCTTC. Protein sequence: CASSSSQGVVDGYTF.

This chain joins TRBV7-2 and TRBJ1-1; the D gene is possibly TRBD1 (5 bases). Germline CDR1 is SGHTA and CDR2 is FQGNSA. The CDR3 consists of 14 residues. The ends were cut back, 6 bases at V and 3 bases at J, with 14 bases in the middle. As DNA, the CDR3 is TGTGCCAGCAGTCTTAATCGGGGGGACACTGAAGCTTTCTTT. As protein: CASSLNRGDTEAFF.

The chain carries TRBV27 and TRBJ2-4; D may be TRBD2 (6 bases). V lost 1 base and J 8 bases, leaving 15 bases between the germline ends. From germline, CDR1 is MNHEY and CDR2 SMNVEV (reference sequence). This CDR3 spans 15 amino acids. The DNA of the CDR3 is TGTGCCAGCAGTTTATGGGGCGGGGCCAGGGACATTCAGTACTTC. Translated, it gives CASSLWGGARDIQYF.

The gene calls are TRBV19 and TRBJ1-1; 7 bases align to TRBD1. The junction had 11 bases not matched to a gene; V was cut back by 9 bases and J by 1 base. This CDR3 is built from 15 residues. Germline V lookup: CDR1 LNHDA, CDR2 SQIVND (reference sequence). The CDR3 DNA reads TGTGCCAGCCTTAGCCAGGGGGGCAGGAACACTGAAGCTTTCTTT. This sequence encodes CASLSQGGRNTEAFF.

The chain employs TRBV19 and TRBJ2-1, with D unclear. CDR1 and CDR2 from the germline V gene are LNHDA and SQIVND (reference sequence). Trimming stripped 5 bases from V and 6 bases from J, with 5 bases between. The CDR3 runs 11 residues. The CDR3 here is CASSFFNEQFF. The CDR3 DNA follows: TGTGCCAGTAGTTTCTTCAATGAGCAGTTCTTC.

The CDR3 here is CASSLRGTYEQYF. CDR3 bases: TGTGCCAGCAGCTTACGAGGAACCTACGAGCAGTACTTC. This chain joins TRBV7-2 and TRBJ2-7, with D unclear. V gave up 2 bases and J gave up 2 bases, with 7 bases separating them. The CDR3 length is 13 residues. Germline CDR1 is SGHTA and CDR2 is FQGNSA.

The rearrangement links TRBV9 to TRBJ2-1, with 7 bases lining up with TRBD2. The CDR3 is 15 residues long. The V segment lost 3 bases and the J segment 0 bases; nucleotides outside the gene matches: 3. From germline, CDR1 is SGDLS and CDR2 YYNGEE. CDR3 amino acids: CASSAGGSSYNEQFF. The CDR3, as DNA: TGTGCCAGCAGCGCGGGCGGGAGCTCCTACAATGAGCAGTTCTTC.

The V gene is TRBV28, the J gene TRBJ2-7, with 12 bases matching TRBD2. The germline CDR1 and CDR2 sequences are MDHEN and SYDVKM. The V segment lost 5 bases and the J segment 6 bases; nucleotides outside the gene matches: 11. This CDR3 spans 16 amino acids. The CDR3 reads CASSVPGLAGGAEQYF. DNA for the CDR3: TGTGCCAGCAGTGTCCCTGGGCTAGCGGGAGGGGCCGAGCAGTACTTC. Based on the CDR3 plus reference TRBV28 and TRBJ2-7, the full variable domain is DVKVTQSSRYLVKRTGEKVFLECVQDMDHENMFWYRQDPGLGLRLIYFSYDVKMKEKGDIPEGYSVSREKKERFSLILESASTNQTSMYLCASSVPGLAGGAEQYFGPGTRLTVT.

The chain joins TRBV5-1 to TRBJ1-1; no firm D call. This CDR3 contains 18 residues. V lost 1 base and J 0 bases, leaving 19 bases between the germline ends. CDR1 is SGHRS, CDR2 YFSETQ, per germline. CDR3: CASSLLQVTAQLNTEAFF. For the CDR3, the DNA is TGCGCCAGCAGCTTGTTACAAGTGACTGCCCAATTGAACACTGAAGCTTTCTTT.

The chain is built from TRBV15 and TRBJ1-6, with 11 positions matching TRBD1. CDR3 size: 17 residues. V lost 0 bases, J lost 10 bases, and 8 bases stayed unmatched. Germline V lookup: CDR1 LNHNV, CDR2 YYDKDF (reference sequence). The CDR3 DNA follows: TGTGCCACCAGCAGAGATAATAAAGGGACAGGGGGATCACCCCTCCACTTT. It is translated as CATSRDNKGTGGSPLHF.

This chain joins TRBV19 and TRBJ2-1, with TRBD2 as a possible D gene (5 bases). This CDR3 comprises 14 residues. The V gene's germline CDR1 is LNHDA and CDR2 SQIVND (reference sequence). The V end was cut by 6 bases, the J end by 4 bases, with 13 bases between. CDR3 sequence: CASRGLATYNEQFF. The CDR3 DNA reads TGTGCCAGTAGGGGATTAGCGACATACAATGAGCAGTTCTTC.

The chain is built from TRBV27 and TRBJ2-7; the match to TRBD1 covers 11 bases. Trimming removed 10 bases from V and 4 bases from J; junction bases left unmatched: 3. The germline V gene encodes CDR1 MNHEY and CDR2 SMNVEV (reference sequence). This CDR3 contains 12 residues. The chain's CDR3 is CATGQGAYEQYF. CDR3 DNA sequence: TGTGCCACAGGACAGGGGGCTTACGAGCAGTACTTC.

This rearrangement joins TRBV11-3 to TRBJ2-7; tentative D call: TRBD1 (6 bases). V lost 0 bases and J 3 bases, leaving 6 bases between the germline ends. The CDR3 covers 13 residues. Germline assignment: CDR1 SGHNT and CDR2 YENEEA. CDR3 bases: TGTGCCAGCAGCTTAGAACAGGGCTACGAGCAGTACTTC. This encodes CASSLEQGYEQYF.

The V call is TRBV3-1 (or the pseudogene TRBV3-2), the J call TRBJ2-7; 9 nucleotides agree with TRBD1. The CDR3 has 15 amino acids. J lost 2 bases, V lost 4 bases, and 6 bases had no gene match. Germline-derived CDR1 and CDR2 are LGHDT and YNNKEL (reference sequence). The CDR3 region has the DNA TGTGCCAGCAGCCCGGGGGACAGGGCCGCCTACGAGCAGTACTTC. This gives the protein CASSPGDRAAYEQYF.

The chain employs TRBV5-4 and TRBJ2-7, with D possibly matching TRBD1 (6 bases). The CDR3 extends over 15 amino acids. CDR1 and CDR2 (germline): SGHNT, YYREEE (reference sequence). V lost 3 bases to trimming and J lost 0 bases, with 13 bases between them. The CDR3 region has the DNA TGTGCCAGCAGCTCCTCGGGACACAGCTCCTACGAGCAGTACTTC. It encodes CASSSSGHSSYEQYF.

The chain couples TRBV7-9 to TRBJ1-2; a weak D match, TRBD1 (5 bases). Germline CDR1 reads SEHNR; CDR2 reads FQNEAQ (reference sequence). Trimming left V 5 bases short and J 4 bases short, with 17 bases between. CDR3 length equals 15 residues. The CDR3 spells CASSHGLGGSYGYTF. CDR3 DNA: TGTGCCAGCAGCCACGGACTGGGGGGAAGCTATGGCTACACCTTC. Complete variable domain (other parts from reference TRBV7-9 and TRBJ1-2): DTGVSQNPRHKITKRGQNVTFRCDPISEHNRLYWYRQTLGQGPEFLTYFQNEAQLEKSRLLSDRFSAERPKGSFSTLEIQRTEQGDSAMYLCASSHGLGGSYGYTFGSGTRLTVV.

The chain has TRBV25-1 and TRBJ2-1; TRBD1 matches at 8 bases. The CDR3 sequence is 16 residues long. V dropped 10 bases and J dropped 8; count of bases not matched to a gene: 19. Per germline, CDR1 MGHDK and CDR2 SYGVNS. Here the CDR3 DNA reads TGTGCCACCACAATATATAGGACAGGGAGAGGGTATGAGCAGTTCTTC. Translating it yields CATTIYRTGRGYEQFF. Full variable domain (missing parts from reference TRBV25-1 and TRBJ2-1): EADIYQTPRYLVIGTGKKITLECSQTMGHDKMYWYQQDPGMELHLIHYSYGVNSTEKGDLSSESTVSRIRTEHFPLTLESARPSHTSQYLCATTIYRTGRGYEQFFGPGTRLTVL.

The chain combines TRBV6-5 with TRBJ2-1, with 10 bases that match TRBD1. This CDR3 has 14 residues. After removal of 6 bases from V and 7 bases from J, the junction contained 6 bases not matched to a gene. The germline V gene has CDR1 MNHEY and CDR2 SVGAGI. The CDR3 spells CASSGDRGVNEQFF. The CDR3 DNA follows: TGTGCCAGCAGCGGGGACAGGGGAGTAAATGAGCAGTTCTTC.

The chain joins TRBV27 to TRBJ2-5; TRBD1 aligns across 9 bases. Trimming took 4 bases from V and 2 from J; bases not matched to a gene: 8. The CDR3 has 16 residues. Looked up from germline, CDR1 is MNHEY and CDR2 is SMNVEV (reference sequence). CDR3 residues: CASSSIRDREQETQYF. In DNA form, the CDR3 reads TGTGCCAGCAGTTCCATCCGGGACAGGGAGCAAGAGACCCAGTACTTC.

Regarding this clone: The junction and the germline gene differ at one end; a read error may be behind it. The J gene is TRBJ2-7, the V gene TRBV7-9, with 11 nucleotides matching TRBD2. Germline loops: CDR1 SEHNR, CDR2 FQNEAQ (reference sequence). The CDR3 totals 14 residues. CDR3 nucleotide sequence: TGTGCCAGCAGCCTAGCGGGAGGACTCTACGAGCAGTACTTC. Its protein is CASSLAGGLYEQYF.

The CDR3 region is CAWSRGGETQYF. CDR3 in DNA: TGTGCCTGGAGTAGGGGTGGGGAGACCCAGTACTTC. The chain uses TRBV30 and TRBJ2-5; the D gene is possibly TRBD1 (5 bases). Trimming cost V 2 bases and J 5 bases, with 9 bases left between them. CDR3 size: 12 residues. Germline V gene lookup returns CDR1 GTSNPN and CDR2 SVGIG (reference sequence).